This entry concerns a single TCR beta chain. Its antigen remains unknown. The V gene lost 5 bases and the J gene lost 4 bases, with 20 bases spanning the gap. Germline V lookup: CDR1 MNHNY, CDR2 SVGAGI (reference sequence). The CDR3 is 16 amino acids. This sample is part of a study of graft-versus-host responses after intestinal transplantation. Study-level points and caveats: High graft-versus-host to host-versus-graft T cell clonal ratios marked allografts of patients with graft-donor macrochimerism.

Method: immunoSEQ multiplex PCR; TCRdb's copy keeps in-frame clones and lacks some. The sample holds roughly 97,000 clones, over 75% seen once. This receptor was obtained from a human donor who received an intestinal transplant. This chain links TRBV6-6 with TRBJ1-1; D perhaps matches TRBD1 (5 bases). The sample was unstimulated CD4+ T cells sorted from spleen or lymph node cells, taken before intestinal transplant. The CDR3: CASSLTGGYRSTEAFF. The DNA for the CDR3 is TGTGCCAGCAGTCTCACGGGGGGGTATCGGAGCACTGAAGCTTTCTTT.